One and the same sample provided the 30 T cell receptor beta chains below, sequenced in a study of T-cell memory formation after mild COVID-19. One entry per CDR3 protein results from TCRdb running MiXCR on the 5' RACE reads. This sample carries about 270,000 distinct CDR3 sequences, about 16% of them seen once, and the ten largest clones take 23%. The sequenced sample was PBMCs or a T cell subset sorted from them (not recorded which). These receptor sequences come from a man aged 18-30 years who had mild COVID-19 (a few samples of this study predate the infection). Cell type and time point are not known.

This clonotype turned up a few times. The chain employs TRBV28 and TRBJ1-4; D perhaps matches TRBD1 (6 bases). The CDR3 is made up of 13 amino acids. The V end was cut by 10 bases, the J end by 6 bases, with 15 bases between. CDR1 and CDR2 (germline): MDHEN, SYDVKM. The CDR3 is CATEQGIDEKLFF. The CDR3 DNA reads as TGTGCCACGGAACAGGGTATTGATGAAAAACTGTTTTTT.

The sample holds a few counts of this clonotype. The chain links TRBV28 to TRBJ1-5; the D is unclear. The length of the CDR3 is 13 residues. Trimming left V 6 bases short and J 4 bases short, with 10 bases between. Germline CDR1 MDHEN, CDR2 SYDVKM. This CDR3 is CASSRKMNQPQHF. In DNA form, the CDR3 reads TGTGCCAGCAGCCGGAAGATGAATCAGCCCCAGCATTTT.

The chain combines TRBV5-5 with TRBJ1-5; 9 bases are a match to TRBD1. The CDR3 length is 14 residues. V was clipped by 9 bases and J by 7 bases; unmatched bases: 11. Germline V lookup: CDR1 SGHKS, CDR2 YYEKEE (reference sequence). The CDR3 is CATLQGAEGQPQHF. CDR3 nucleotides: TGTGCCACGCTACAGGGGGCAGAAGGACAGCCCCAGCATTTT.

This clonotype was seen a handful of times. This rearrangement joins TRBV7-2 to TRBJ1-1; a possible D gene is TRBD1 (6 bases). V lost 5 bases, J lost 5 bases, and 15 bases lay in between. The CDR3 is made up of 14 amino acids. Germline V gives CDR1 SGHTA, CDR2 FQGNSA. DNA for the CDR3: TGTGCCAGCAGCCCAACAGGGTTTGGGACTGAAGCTTTCTTT. Its protein product is CASSPTGFGTEAFF. The whole variable domain, filled in from reference TRBV7-2 and TRBJ1-1, reads GAGVSQSPSNKVTEKGKDVELRCDPISGHTALYWYRQSLGQGLEFLIYFQGNSAPDKSGLPSDRFSAERTGGSVSTLTIQRTQQEDSAVYLCASSPTGFGTEAFFGQGTRLTVV.

The chain has TRBV6-5 and TRBJ1-2; 8 nucleotides line up with TRBD1. The germline CDR1 and CDR2 sequences are MNHEY and SVGAGI. V dropped 2 bases and J dropped 0; count of bases not matched to a gene: 2. The CDR3 totals 15 residues. CDR3 DNA sequence: TGTGCCAGCAGTTACAAACAGGGGGCTAACTATGGCTACACCTTC. Translation: CASSYKQGANYGYTF.

In this sample, this clonotype turned up a few times. V is TRBV3-1 and J is TRBJ2-3; the D gene could be TRBD1 or TRBD2 (5 bases each). Germline CDR1 and CDR2: LGHDT and YNNKEL (reference sequence). Trimming shortened V by 4 bases and J by 6 bases, and 11 bases separated the two germline ends. This CDR3 region has 13 residues. CDR3 loop: CASSPTRGDTQYF. Here the CDR3 DNA reads TGTGCCAGCAGCCCCACGAGGGGTGATACGCAGTATTTT.

This clonotype was seen repeatedly, ten times or more. The V gene is TRBV5-1, the J gene TRBJ1-1; 10 nucleotides agree with TRBD1. This CDR3 comprises 19 residues. With 0 bases clipped from V and 1 base from J, the junction kept 12 bases outside the gene matches. CDR1 and CDR2 (germline): SGHRS, YFSETQ. The CDR3 protein is CASSLVGTGVRKGNTEAFF. The CDR3 DNA sequence: TGCGCCAGCAGCTTGGTAGGGACAGGGGTGCGAAAGGGGAACACTGAAGCTTTCTTT.

This chain connects TRBV7-6 to TRBJ2-7, with 8 nucleotides matching TRBD2. J gave up 2 bases and V 5 bases, and 2 bases lay outside the gene matches. The V gene's germline CDR1 is SGHVS and CDR2 FNYEAQ. This CDR3 spans 13 amino acids. The chain's CDR3 is CASSLSGAYEQYF. DNA of the CDR3: TGTGCCAGCAGCCTTAGCGGGGCCTACGAGCAGTACTTC.

Only a few counts were recorded for this clonotype. This chain links TRBV12-3 or TRBV12-4 with TRBJ2-1; the D gene is possibly TRBD2 (5 bases). V was trimmed by 8 bases and J by 5 bases, leaving 22 bases between them. The CDR3 contains 16 residues. Here the CDR3 reads CASLFGIGGDDNEQFF. The CDR3 nucleotides are TGTGCCAGCCTCTTCGGGATAGGTGGGGATGACAATGAGCAGTTCTTC.

This clonotype appeared a few times. The chain links TRBV7-2 to TRBJ2-7; D uncertain. The CDR3 consists of 12 residues. Trimming shortened V by 1 base and J by 3 bases, and 4 bases separated the two germline ends. The germline V gene encodes CDR1 SGHTA and CDR2 FQGNSA. The CDR3 loop reads CASSLESYEQYF. DNA of the CDR3: TGTGCCAGCAGCTTAGAGAGCTACGAGCAGTACTTC.

This clonotype has a handful of counts. The chain is built from TRBV4-1 and TRBJ1-2; weak D call: TRBD1 (6 bases). V lost 3 bases and J 4 bases, leaving 18 bases between the germline ends. This CDR3 contains 16 residues. The germline V gene encodes CDR1 MGHRA and CDR2 YSYEKL. This CDR3 is CASSQVLGGRVYGYTF. The DNA for the CDR3 is TGCGCCAGCAGCCAGGTTTTGGGGGGGCGAGTCTATGGCTACACCTTC.

The sample holds many counts of this clonotype. The chain carries TRBV6-5 and TRBJ2-7; 9 bases align to TRBD1. The CDR3 is 15 amino acids. V gave up 0 bases and J gave up 3 bases; unmatched junction bases: 3. Germline V lookup: CDR1 MNHEY, CDR2 SVGAGI. The CDR3 DNA reads as TGTGCCAGCAGTTACTCCGGGACAGGGCGCTACGAGCAGTACTTC. Protein: CASSYSGTGRYEQYF.

About this clonotype itself: The junction does not match germline at one end; this may be a read error. This sequence joins TRBV24-1 and TRBJ2-2, with D tentatively TRBD2 (6 bases). CDR1 is KGHDR and CDR2 is SFDVKD in the germline V gene. The CDR3 consists of 13 residues. The CDR3: CATSAGVTGEPFF. In DNA form, the CDR3 reads TGTGCCACCAGTGCGGGGGTTACCGGGGAGCCGTTTTTT.

This clonotype was seen only a few times. V is TRBV7-3 and J is TRBJ2-3; unclear D gene. The CDR3 is 14 amino acids. Germline V lookup: CDR1 SGHTA, CDR2 FQGTGA. V was pared by 2 bases and J by 4 bases, with 10 bases between. CDR3 protein: CASSLLYLADTQYF. As DNA, the CDR3 is TGTGCCAGCAGCTTACTCTATTTGGCAGATACGCAGTATTTT.

At least ten counts were recorded for this clonotype. The chain combines TRBV4-2 with TRBJ2-7; D is unresolved. The CDR3 has 15 residues. CDR1 is LGHNA, CDR2 YNFKEQ, per germline. Trimming removed 1 base from V and 9 bases from J, with 19 bases in between. The CDR3 protein is CASSQGLTGLLTQYF. For the CDR3, the DNA is TGTGCCAGCAGCCAAGGACTGACCGGGCTTCTTACGCAGTACTTC.

This clonotype was seen at least ten times. The CDR3 protein is CASSLGVIMDTQYF. The CDR3 DNA reads as TGCGCCAGCAGCTTGGGGGTCATTATGGATACGCAGTATTTT. The chain links TRBV5-1 to TRBJ2-3, with D unclear. CDR3 length: 14 amino acids. V lost 0 bases to trimming and J lost 6 bases, with 11 bases between them. Germline V gene data show CDR1 as SGHRS and CDR2 as YFSETQ.

The V and J genes are TRBV6-1 and TRBJ1-1; D is possibly TRBD1 (5 bases). This CDR3 has 12 amino acids. V lost 10 bases to trimming and J lost 7 bases, with 16 bases between them. Germline values: CDR1 MNHNS, CDR2 SASEGT. In DNA, the CDR3 is TGTGCCATACCCCGGAGGGGAGGTGAAGCTTTCTTT. As protein: CAIPRRGGEAFF.

This clonotype has a handful of counts. The rearrangement links TRBV28 to TRBJ1-5, with no clear D. This CDR3 contains 14 residues. The V gene lost 5 bases and the J gene lost 2 bases, with 10 bases spanning the gap. Germline values: CDR1 MDHEN, CDR2 SYDVKM. Written as DNA, the CDR3 is TGTGCCAGCAGTAAGGGAACGGGCAATCAGCCCCAGCATTTT. Translating it yields CASSKGTGNQPQHF.

The CDR3 here is CASSPLRNTGELFF. DNA for the CDR3: TGTGCCAGCAGTCCGTTACGAAACACCGGGGAGCTGTTTTTT. This sequence joins TRBV12-3 or TRBV12-4 and TRBJ2-2; D is unclear. Deletions cut 5 bases from V and 2 bases from J, with 9 bases between. CDR3 size: 14 residues.

This chain links TRBV4-3 with TRBJ1-5; 7 nucleotides align to TRBD1. The ends lost 0 bases at V and 4 bases at J; junction bases unmatched: 9. The CDR3 has 17 residues. Germline assignment: CDR1 LGHNA and CDR2 YSLEER. The CDR3 loop is CASSQDGSGGGNQPQHF. The CDR3 coding sequence is TGCGCCAGCAGCCAAGATGGGTCAGGGGGGGGAAATCAGCCCCAGCATTTT.

This clonotype was detected a few times. The rearrangement links TRBV15 to TRBJ1-3; 7 bases agree with TRBD1. The V segment lost 4 bases and the J segment 1 base; nucleotides outside the gene matches: 10. Germline V CDR1 and CDR2: LNHNV, YYDKDF (reference sequence). CDR3 length: 17 residues. The CDR3 loop is CATSIDRVLESGNTIYF. In DNA, the CDR3 is TGTGCCACCAGCATCGACAGGGTATTAGAATCTGGAAACACCATATATTTT.

This clonotype was seen only a few times. DNA of the CDR3: TGTGCCACCAGATCCAGCGGGGGACAGGGGAACACGTTGGGGAAGACCCAGTACTTC. Translation: CATRSSGGQGNTLGKTQYF. This rearrangement joins TRBV24-1 to TRBJ2-5; 10 nucleotides line up with TRBD1. CDR1 is KGHDR, CDR2 SFDVKD, per germline. J was trimmed by 6 bases and V by 7 bases; bases with no gene match: 22. This CDR3 is built from 19 residues.

The CDR3 DNA is TGCGCCAGCAGCCATTTCCCCGCTAGCGGGGGAAAAGAGACCCAGTACTTC. Encoded protein: CASSHFPASGGKETQYF. This chain connects TRBV4-1 to TRBJ2-5; 10 bases line up with TRBD2. The CDR3 runs to 17 residues. After removal of 3 bases from V and 3 bases from J, the junction contained 10 bases not matched to a gene. CDR1 and CDR2 (germline): MGHRA, YSYEKL.

The chain combines TRBV18 with TRBJ2-7; 10 bases are shared with TRBD1. V was pared by 3 bases and J by 3 bases, with 5 bases of the junction left unmatched. CDR3 length equals 15 residues. Germline CDR1 KGHSH, CDR2 LQKENI. CDR3 residues: CASSPGQGSLYEQYF. CDR3 nucleotides: TGTGCCAGCTCACCGGGACAGGGGTCCCTCTACGAGCAGTACTTC. The full variable domain, completed using reference TRBV18 and TRBJ2-7, is NAGVMQNPRHLVRRRGQEARLRCSPMKGHSHVYWYRQLPEEGLKFMVYLQKENIIDESGMPKERFSAEFPKEGPSILRIQQVVRGDSAAYFCASSPGQGSLYEQYFGPGTRLTVT.

This clonotype was seen only a few times. The chain links TRBV5-7 to TRBJ2-7; TRBD2 matches at 15 bases. TRBV5-7 is annotated as an ORF whose role is uncertain. The CDR3 has 17 residues. V trimming: 3 bases; J trimming: 4 bases; junction bases outside the gene matches: 8. CDR3 sequence: CASSWGLAGGQGYEQYV. Here the CDR3 DNA reads TGTGCCAGCAGCTGGGGACTAGCGGGGGGCCAGGGTTACGAGCAGTACGTC.

The V and J genes are TRBV9 and TRBJ2-1; TRBD2 aligns across 7 bases. In germline, CDR1 is SGDLS, CDR2 YYNGEE. The CDR3 covers 15 residues. Trimming took 0 bases from V and 3 from J; bases not matched to a gene: 3. CDR3 protein: CASSVEGLYYNEQFF. CDR3 DNA: TGTGCCAGCAGCGTAGAGGGACTATACTACAATGAGCAGTTCTTC.

The chain is built from TRBV6-5 and TRBJ2-2; D may be TRBD1 (6 bases). Germline-derived CDR1 and CDR2 are MNHEY and SVGAGI. The CDR3 length is 14 residues. The ends were cut back, 6 bases at V and 5 bases at J, with 13 bases in the middle. The CDR3 here is CASREQGRTGELFF. CDR3 coding DNA: TGTGCCAGCAGGGAACAGGGCCGGACCGGGGAGCTGTTTTTT.

The chain is built from TRBV5-5 and TRBJ2-5; 7 bases agree with TRBD1. Looked up from germline, CDR1 is SGHKS and CDR2 is YYEKEE (reference sequence). The CDR3 is 15 amino acids. Unmatched junction bases numbered 12, after V lost 6 bases and J lost 4 bases. The CDR3 loop is CASTPGQGVGETQYF. The DNA of the CDR3 is TGTGCCAGCACCCCGGGGCAGGGGGTCGGAGAGACCCAGTACTTC.

This clonotype was picked up a small number of times. The chain recombines TRBV7-2 with TRBJ2-7; TRBD2 might be the D (6 bases). Trimming took 4 bases from V and 2 from J, leaving 12 bases between them. Germline CDR1 is SGHTA and CDR2 is FQGNSA. The CDR3 consists of 14 residues. The CDR3 nucleotides are TGTGCCAGCAGCTACGGCCCGGGGGCCTACGAGCAGTACTTC. Its translation is CASSYGPGAYEQYF.

V gene TRBV12-3 or TRBV12-4 combines with J gene TRBJ2-3; possible D gene TRBD2, 5 bases. Trimming removed 7 bases at V and 0 bases at J, with 14 bases between. The CDR3 spans 15 residues. This CDR3 reads CASTHFGGSTDTQYF. The CDR3 coding sequence is TGTGCCAGCACCCATTTCGGCGGGAGCACAGATACGCAGTATTTT.